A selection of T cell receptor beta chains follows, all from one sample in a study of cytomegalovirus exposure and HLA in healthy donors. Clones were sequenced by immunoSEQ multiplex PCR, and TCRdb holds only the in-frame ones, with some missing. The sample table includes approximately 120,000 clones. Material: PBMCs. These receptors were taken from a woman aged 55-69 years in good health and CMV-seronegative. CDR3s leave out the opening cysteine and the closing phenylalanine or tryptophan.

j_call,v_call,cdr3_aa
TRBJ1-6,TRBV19,ASSHKGDSPLH
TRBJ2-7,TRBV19,ASSGGGPGYEQY
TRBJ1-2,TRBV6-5,ASSSNLISSGYT
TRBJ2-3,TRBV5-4,ASSTDRAPTDTQY
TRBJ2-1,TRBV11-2,ASSLGSGTSGVYEQF
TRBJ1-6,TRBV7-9,ASSPSGARDSPLH
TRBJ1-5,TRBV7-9,ASSPGQYNQPQH
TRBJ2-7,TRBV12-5,ASGLVLGRGPYEQY
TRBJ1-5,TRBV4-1,ASSSGHNQPQH
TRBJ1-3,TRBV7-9,ASSLTWGVGNTIY
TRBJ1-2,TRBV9,ASSPHTQGSAGYT
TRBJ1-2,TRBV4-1,ASSQDPGQGWDGYT
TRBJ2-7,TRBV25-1,ASTQGGGYEQY
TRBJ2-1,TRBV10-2,ASSVVSGNNEQF
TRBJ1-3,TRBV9,ASSVGMDSLSGNTIY
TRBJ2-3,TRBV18,ASSRQGTITDTQY
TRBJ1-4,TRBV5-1,ASSFRGELANEKLF
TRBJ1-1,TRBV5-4,ASSLLGGSGNTEAF
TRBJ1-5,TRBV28,ASKAGGYSNQPQH
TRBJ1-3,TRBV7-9,ASIRGGPLSGNTIY
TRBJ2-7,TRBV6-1,ASSGQRRRQGWGSYEQY
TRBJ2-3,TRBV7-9,ASSLFGTDTQY
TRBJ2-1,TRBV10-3,AIRKTGQDNNEQF
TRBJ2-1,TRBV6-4,ASSASSGGNYNEQF
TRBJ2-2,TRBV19,ASSLLRTGELF
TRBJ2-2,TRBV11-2,ASSPQTGELF
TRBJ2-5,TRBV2,ASSGMFQETQY
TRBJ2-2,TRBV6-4,ASSDSAGGSGELF
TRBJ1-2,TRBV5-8,ASSPRSGGFAYGYT
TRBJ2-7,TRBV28,ASSQAGQGASEQY
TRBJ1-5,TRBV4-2,ASSPEAGGGNQPQH